The entry that follows covers one T cell receptor (beta chain) sequence. The data originate from a study of T cells in Graves' hyperthyroidism and ophthalmopathy. Amplification of TCR beta CDR3 regions used RNA as the template. A first-round RT-PCR of the TCR CDR3 used the HTBI primer set. Using its own MiXCR run on the multiplex PCR reads, TCRdb lists one record per CDR3 protein. The sample has roughly 530,000 distinct CDR3 sequences, roughly 17% seen once. CDR3 length equals 14 residues. Germline V CDR1 and CDR2: WSHSY, SAAADI. Losses at the gene ends were 4 bases for V and 6 bases for J; bases not matched to a gene: 4.

This rearrangement joins TRBV10-2 to TRBJ2-3; the match to TRBD2 covers 10 bases. The clonotype comes from a woman aged 18-29 years with Graves' ophthalmopathy. Material for sequencing was blood. CDR3 region: CASSGTSGGDTQYF. In nucleotides, the CDR3 is TGCGCCAGCAGTGGGACTAGCGGTGGGGATACGCAGTATTTT.